This T cell receptor beta chain was sequenced in a study of cytomegalovirus exposure and HLA in healthy donors. PCR used 60 Vbeta primers and 13 Jbeta primers. Repertoires were generated with immunoSEQ multiplex PCR, while TCRdb's copy carries only in-frame clones and drops some. The top ten hold 1.5% to 2% of the sample, which has 250,000 to 300,000 clones, 80% to 95% seen once. This CDR3 region has 18 residues. The ends lost 5 bases at V and 1 base at J; junction bases unmatched: 11. In germline, CDR1 is SGHVS, CDR2 FNYEAQ. General study points: Usually a TCR sequence was rare, but some public TCRs were found in many donors. Most TCR beta V segments were productive about 90% or about 30% of the time in an earlier analysis.

A word on this clone: Its target is unknown.

The sequence was collected from a girl aged 2-10 years in good health and CMV-seronegative. Material for sequencing was PBMCs. V and J are TRBV7-6 and TRBJ2-3; TRBD1 matches 11 bases. The CDR3 sequence: CASSPWTGGVRGTDTQYF. CDR3 nucleotide sequence: TGTGCCAGCAGCCCCTGGACAGGGGGCGTCAGGGGCACAGATACGCAGTATTTT.